This T cell receptor (beta chain) comes out of a study of radiotherapy plus CTLA-4 blockade in lung cancer. Germline V gene sequence: CDR1 MNHEY, CDR2 SMNVEV (reference sequence). The CDR3 is 17 residues long. The trim removed 5 bases at V and 0 bases at J, leaving 11 bases unmatched. Assay: immunoSEQ multiplex PCR; the TCRdb copy retains only in-frame clones and omits some. The sample has roughly 100,000 clones, 80% to 85% seen once. Treatment of patients with chemo-refractory metastatic non-small-cell lung cancer consisted of focal radiation plus CTLA-4 blockade with ipilimumab. Sequenced material: peripheral blood, taken from a patient treated with radiotherapy plus ipilimumab. This chain links TRBV27 with TRBJ2-3, with TRBD1 matching over 7 bases. The sequence derives from a human donor with non-small cell lung cancer who had a partial response to radiotherapy plus ipilimumab. CDR3 DNA: TGTGCCAGCAGTCTAAGAGGGGGCTGGGCTAGCACAGATACGCAGTATTTT. This encodes CASSLRGGWASTDTQYF.